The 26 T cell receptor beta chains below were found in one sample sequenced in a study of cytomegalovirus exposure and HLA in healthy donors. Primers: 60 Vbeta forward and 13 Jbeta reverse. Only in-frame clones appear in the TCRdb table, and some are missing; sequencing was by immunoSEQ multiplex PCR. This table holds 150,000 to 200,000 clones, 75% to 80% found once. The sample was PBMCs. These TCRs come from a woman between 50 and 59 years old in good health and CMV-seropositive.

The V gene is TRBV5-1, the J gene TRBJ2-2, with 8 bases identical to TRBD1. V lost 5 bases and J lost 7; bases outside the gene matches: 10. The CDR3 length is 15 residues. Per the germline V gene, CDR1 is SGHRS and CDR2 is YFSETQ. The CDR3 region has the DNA TGCGCCAGCAGTTTCTCAGGGGGCGCGAACGGGGAGCTGTTTTTT. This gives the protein CASSFSGGANGELFF.

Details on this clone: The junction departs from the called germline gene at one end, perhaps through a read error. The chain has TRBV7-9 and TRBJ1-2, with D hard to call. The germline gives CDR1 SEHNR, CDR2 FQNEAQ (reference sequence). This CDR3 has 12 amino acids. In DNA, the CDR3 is TGTTCCAGCAGCCGAAACGGGATCCTGCCCAACTTC. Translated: CSSSRNGILPNF.

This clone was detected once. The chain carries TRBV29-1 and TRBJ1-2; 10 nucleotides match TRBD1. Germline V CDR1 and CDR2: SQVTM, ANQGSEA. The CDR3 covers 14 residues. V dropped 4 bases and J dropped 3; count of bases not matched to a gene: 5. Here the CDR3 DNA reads TGCAGCGTTGGGGGGACAGGGGCGGACTATGGCTACACCTTC. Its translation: CSVGGTGADYGYTF.

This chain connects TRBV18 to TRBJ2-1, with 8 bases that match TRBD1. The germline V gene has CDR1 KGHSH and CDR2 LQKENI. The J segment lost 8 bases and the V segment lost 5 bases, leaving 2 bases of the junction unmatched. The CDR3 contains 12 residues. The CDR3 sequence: CASSTTGDEQFF. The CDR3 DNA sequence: TGTGCCAGCTCAACGACAGGGGATGAGCAGTTCTTC.

CDR3 loop: CASSPAGTGGRYEQYF. CDR3 DNA: TGTGCCAGCTCACCGGCAGGGACAGGGGGCCGATACGAGCAGTACTTC. V usage is TRBV18 and J usage is TRBJ2-7, with 12 bases fitting TRBD1. The CDR3 has 16 amino acids. The trim removed 3 bases at V and 4 bases at J, leaving 7 bases unmatched. From germline, CDR1 is KGHSH and CDR2 LQKENI. The full variable domain, its missing parts supplied by reference TRBV18 and TRBJ2-7, is NAGVMQNPRHLVRRRGQEARLRCSPMKGHSHVYWYRQLPEEGLKFMVYLQKENIIDESGMPKERFSAEFPKEGPSILRIQQVVRGDSAAYFCASSPAGTGGRYEQYFGPGTRLTVT.

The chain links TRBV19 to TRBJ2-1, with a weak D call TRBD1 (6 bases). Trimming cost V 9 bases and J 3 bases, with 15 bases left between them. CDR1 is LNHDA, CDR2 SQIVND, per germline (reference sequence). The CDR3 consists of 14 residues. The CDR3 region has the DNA TGTGCCAGCCCCAGGGGAATGCGCTACAATGAGCAGTTCTTC. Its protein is CASPRGMRYNEQFF.

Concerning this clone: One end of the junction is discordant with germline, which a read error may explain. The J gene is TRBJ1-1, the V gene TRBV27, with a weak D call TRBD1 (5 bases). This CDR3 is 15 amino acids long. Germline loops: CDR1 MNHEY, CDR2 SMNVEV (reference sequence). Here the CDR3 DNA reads TGTGCCATCAGTCCGGGAGACAGTGGGGACACTGAAGCTTTCTTT. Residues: CAISPGDSGDTEAFF.

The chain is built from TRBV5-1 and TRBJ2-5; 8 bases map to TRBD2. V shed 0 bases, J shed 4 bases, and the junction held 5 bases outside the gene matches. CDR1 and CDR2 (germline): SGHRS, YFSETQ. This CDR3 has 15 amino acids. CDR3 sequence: CASSLGAGASETQYF. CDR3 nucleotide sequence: TGCGCCAGCAGCTTGGGAGCGGGGGCGTCAGAGACCCAGTACTTC.

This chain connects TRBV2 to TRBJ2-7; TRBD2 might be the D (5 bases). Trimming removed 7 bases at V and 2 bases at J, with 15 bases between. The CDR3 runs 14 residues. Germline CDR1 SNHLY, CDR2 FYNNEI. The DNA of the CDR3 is TGTGCCAGCACGTCCAGCGGACCCACCTACGAGCAGTACTTC. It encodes CASTSSGPTYEQYF.

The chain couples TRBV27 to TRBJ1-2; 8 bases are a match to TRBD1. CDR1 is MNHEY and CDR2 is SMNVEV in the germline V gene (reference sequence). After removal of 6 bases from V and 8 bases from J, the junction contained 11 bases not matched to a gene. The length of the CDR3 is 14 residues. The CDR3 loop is CASSSSGGAKGYTF. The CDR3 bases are TGTGCCAGCAGCTCCTCAGGGGGCGCGAAGGGCTACACCTTC.

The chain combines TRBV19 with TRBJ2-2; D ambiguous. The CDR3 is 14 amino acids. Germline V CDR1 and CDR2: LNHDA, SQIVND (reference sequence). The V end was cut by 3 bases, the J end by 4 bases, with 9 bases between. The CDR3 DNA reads TGTGCCAGTAGTATTAGTACTACCACCGGGGAGCTGTTTTTT. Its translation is CASSISTTTGELFF.

The CDR3 sequence: CASRTKGLGTYEQYF. The CDR3 region has the DNA TGTGCCAGTAGAACGAAGGGGTTGGGGACCTACGAGCAGTACTTC. The chain links TRBV19 to TRBJ2-7; D is possibly TRBD1 (5 bases). V dropped 6 bases and J dropped 2 bases, with 17 bases sitting between them. Germline V CDR1 and CDR2: LNHDA, SQIVND (reference sequence). The CDR3 length is 15 residues.

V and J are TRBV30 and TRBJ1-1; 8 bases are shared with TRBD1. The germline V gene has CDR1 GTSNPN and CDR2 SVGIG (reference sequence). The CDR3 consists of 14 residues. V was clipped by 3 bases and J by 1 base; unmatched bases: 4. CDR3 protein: CAWSRTGTNTEAFF. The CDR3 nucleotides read TGTGCCTGGAGCAGGACAGGGACGAACACTGAAGCTTTCTTT.

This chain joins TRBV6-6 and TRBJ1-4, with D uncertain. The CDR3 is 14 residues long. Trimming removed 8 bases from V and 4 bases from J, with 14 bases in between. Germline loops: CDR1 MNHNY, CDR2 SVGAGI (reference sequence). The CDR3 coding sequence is TGTGCCAGCTTGTCGGGGAAAGTTAATGAAAAACTGTTTTTT. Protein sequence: CASLSGKVNEKLFF.

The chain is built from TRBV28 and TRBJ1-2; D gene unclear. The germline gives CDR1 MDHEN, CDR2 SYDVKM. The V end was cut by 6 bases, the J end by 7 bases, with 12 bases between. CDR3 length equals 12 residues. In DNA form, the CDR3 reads TGTGCCAGCAGACCCCAGGCAGTTGGCTACACCTTC. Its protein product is CASRPQAVGYTF.

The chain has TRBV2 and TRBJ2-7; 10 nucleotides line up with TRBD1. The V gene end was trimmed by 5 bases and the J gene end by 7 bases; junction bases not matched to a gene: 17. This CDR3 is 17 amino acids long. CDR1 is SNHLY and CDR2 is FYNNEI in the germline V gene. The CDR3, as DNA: TGTGCCAGCAGTAGACAGCCGGGACAGGGGCCCTCGGAGGAGCAGTACTTC. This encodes CASSRQPGQGPSEEQYF.

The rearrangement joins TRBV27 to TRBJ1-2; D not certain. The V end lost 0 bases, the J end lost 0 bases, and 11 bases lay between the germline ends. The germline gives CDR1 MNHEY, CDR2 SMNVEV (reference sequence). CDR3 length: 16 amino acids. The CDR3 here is CASSLSRQPSNYGYTF. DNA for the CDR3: TGTGCCAGCAGTTTATCGAGGCAGCCTTCTAACTATGGCTACACCTTC.

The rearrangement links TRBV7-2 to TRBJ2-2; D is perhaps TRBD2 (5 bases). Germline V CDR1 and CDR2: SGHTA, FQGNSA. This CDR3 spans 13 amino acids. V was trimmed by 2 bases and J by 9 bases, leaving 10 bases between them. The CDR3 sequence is CASSLTRVRELFF. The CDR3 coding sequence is TGTGCCAGCAGCTTAACTAGGGTCAGGGAGCTGTTTTTT. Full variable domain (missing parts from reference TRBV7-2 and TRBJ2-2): GAGVSQSPSNKVTEKGKDVELRCDPISGHTALYWYRQSLGQGLEFLIYFQGNSAPDKSGLPSDRFSAERTGGSVSTLTIQRTQQEDSAVYLCASSLTRVRELFFGEGSRLTVL.

The CDR3 is CASSFSPGYEQYF. The CDR3 DNA is TGTGCCAGCAGCTTTAGCCCGGGGTACGAGCAGTACTTC. This chain connects TRBV7-2 to TRBJ2-7, with a possible D match to TRBD2 (5 bases). Germline V CDR1 and CDR2: SGHTA, FQGNSA. The CDR3 length is 13 residues. The V and J ends lost 3 bases and 4 bases respectively, with 10 bases between them.

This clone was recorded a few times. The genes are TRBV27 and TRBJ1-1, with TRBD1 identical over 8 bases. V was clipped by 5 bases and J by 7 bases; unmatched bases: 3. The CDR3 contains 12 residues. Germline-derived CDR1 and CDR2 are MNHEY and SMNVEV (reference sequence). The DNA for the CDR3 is TGTGCCAGCAGTCCTGGACAGGGTGAAGCTTTCTTT. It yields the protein CASSPGQGEAFF.

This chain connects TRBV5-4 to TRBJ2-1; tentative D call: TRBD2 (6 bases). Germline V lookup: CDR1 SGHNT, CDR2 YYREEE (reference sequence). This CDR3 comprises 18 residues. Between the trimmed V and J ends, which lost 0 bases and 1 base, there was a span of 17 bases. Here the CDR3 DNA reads TGTGCCAGCAGCTTGGGGGGGGAGGTCCTTATTTCCTACAATGAGCAGTTCTTC. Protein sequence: CASSLGGEVLISYNEQFF.

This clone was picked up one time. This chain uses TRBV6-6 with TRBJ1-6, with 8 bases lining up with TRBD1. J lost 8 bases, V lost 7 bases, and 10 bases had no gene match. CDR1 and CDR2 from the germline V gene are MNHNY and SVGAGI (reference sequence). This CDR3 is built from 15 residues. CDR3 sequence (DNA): TGTGCCAGCACCCTCCTCCGGGGACAGGATTCACCCCTCCACTTT. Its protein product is CASTLLRGQDSPLHF.

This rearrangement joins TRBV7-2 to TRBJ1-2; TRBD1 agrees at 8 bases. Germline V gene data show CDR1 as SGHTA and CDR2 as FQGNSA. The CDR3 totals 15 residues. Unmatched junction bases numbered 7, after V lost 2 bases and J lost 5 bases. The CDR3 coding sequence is TGTGCCAGCAGCTTATCGACAGGGGCCCAATATGGCTACACCTTC. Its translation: CASSLSTGAQYGYTF.

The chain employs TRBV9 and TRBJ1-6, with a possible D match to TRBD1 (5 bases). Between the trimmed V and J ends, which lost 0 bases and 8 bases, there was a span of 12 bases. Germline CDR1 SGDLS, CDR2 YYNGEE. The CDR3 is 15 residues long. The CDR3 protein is CASSVGAKGDSPLHF. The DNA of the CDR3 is TGTGCCAGCAGCGTAGGTGCAAAAGGGGATTCACCCCTCCACTTT.

In DNA form, the CDR3 reads TGTGCCAGTAGTATCACTGGGACATACAATGAGCAGTTCTTC. Translated: CASSITGTYNEQFF. The chain recombines TRBV19 with TRBJ2-1, with D perhaps TRBD1 (6 bases). V was clipped by 3 bases and J by 4 bases, with 10 bases between them. CDR3 length: 14 amino acids. The germline V gene encodes CDR1 LNHDA and CDR2 SQIVND (reference sequence).

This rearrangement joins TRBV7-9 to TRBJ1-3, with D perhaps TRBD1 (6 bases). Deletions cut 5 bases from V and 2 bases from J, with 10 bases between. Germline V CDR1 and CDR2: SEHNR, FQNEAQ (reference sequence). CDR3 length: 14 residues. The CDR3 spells CASSPQGAGNTIYF. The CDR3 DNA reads TGTGCCAGCAGCCCACAGGGTGCTGGAAACACCATATATTTT.